This note documents a single TCR beta chain sequence. The target antigen is unknown. This sample stems from a study of identical twins. V was pared by 0 bases and J by 3 bases, with 12 bases between. The CDR3 sequence is 16 residues long. Looked up from germline, CDR1 is SGDLS and CDR2 is YYNGEE. TCRdb analysed the 5' RACE reads with MiXCR anew, one entry per CDR3 protein. The sample consists of a few hundred thousand distinct CDR3 sequences, 5.5% to 7.5% of them appearing once. Points from the study as a whole: There was an excess of low generation probability in the out-of-frame alpha sequences that twins shared. Memory repertoires showed no such pattern, whereas abundant cord blood beta clonotypes carried fewer insertions.

The same data also went into a second study, on T cells expressing NK-cell markers. That investigation notes: Seven sequenced donors out of eight were HCMV-seropositive, one seronegative. Dominance of the CD3+CD56-NKG2C+ fraction by these clonotypes also held in several donors.

The chain joins TRBV9 to TRBJ2-2; possibly TRBD2 for D (6 bases). The TCR originated in a woman aged 18-29 years in good health. The sample comprised CD8+ T cells sorted from blood. Here the CDR3 DNA reads TGTGCCAGCAGCGTAGTAGAACGGGAGCACACCGGGGAGCTGTTTTTT. Translated: CASSVVEREHTGELFF.